Listed below are T cell receptor beta chains from one sample, sequenced in a study of tumor-infiltrating lymphocytes in localized non-small cell lung cancer. Clones were sequenced by immunoSEQ multiplex PCR, and TCRdb holds only the in-frame ones, with some missing. The profile shows 20,000 to 30,000 clones, roughly 69% of them singletons. Input material: lung tumor tissue. All receptors come from a human donor with non-small cell lung cancer. The CDR3 runs from the conserved cysteine through the conserved F or W. Each record gives: clone size, J gene, V gene, D gene, CDR3 DNA, CDR3 protein. The D gene is left open where the match is weak. Clone size is given for some rows only: seen once, a few or many times, or a class if the clone is expanded.

>-|TRBJ2-1|TRBV4-2|TRBD2
TGTGCCAGCAGCCAAGAAGTGTCTAGCGGGGCGGGTGAACACAATGAGCAGTTCTTC
CASSQEVSSGAGEHNEQFF
>once|TRBJ2-3|TRBV7-9|-
TGTGCCAGCAGCTTAGCGACTGGGGGGATAGGCACAGATACGCAGTATTTT
CASSLATGGIGTDTQYF
>-|TRBJ2-2|TRBV5-4|-
TGTGCCAGCAAAATGGCTGCGGGCGACACCGGGGAGCTGTTTTTT
CASKMAAGDTGELFF
>-|TRBJ1-4|TRBV5-1|-
TGCGCCAGCAGCCCTGGGCGGGGGAATGAAAAACTGTTTTTT
CASSPGRGNEKLFF
>few|TRBJ1-2|TRBV7-9|-
TGTGCCAGCAGTGAGGGGCCAGTGGATATGAACTATGGCTACACCTTC
CASSEGPVDMNYGYTF
>-|TRBJ2-7|TRBV6-5|TRBD1
TGTGCCAGCAGTCCCGCCGGGACAGGGGGATACGAGCAGTACTTC
CASSPAGTGGYEQYF
>once|TRBJ2-5|TRBV10-3|TRBD1
TGTGCCATCAATCATGGGACAGGGGTAGAGACCCAGTACTTC
CAINHGTGVETQYF
>-|TRBJ2-1|TRBV4-1|-
TGCGCCAGCGGATATGGGACGATGGGGTCGAATGAGCAGTTCTTC
CASGYGTMGSNEQFF
>-|TRBJ1-2|TRBV30|TRBD1
TGTGCCTGGAGTTGGACAGGGACTAACTATGGCTACACCTTC
CAWSWTGTNYGYTF
>-|TRBJ2-5|TRBV27|TRBD2
TGTGCCAGCAGCCTTGGTGTTAGCGGGAAACAAGAGACCCAGTACTTC
CASSLGVSGKQETQYF
>-|TRBJ2-7|TRBV11-2|-
TGTGCCAGCAGCTTGGCCGTTGGGGTGACCCTTAAGTTT
CASSLAVGVTLKF
>-|TRBJ2-3|TRBV29-1|-
TGCAGCTGGAGCTTTCGGAGCACAGATACGCAGTATTTT
CSWSFRSTDTQYF
>-|TRBJ2-7|TRBV19|-
TGTGCCAGTAAACAGAGAGGCACCTACGAGCAGTACTTC
CASKQRGTYEQYF
>-|TRBJ1-1|TRBV27|-
TGTGCCAGCAGTTCCTACACTGAAGCTTTCTTT
CASSSYTEAFF
>-|TRBJ2-4|TRBV11-1|TRBD2
TGTGCCAGCAGCGGCGGGGGTTGGGAAAACATTCAGTACTTC
CASSGGGWENIQYF
>few|TRBJ2-1|TRBV12-5|TRBD1
TGTGCTAGTGGTTTGGCAACCGGGACAGGAAACAATGAGCAGTTCTTC
CASGLATGTGNNEQFF
>-|TRBJ2-7|TRBV27|-
TGTGCCAGCAGTTTAAGGAGGGGAAACGAGCAGTACTTC
CASSLRRGNEQYF
>few|TRBJ2-7|TRBV5-6|-
TGTGCCAGCAGCTTGGTAACTTCCTACGAGCAGTACTTC
CASSLVTSYEQYF
>-|TRBJ1-3|TRBV7-2|-
TGTGCCAGCAGCTTCGGGACTGCTTCACAGACCATATATTTT
CASSFGTASQTIYF
>few|TRBJ1-1|TRBV2|-
TGTGCCAGCAGTGCACGTACTTCGAACACTGAAGCTTTCTTT
CASSARTSNTEAFF
>-|TRBJ1-3|TRBV5-5|-
TGTGCCAGCAGCCCCGGGGCTTCAGGGAAAGGGAAAGGCTCTGGAAACACCATATATTTT
CASSPGASGKGKGSGNTIYF
>-|TRBJ2-5|TRBV4-2|TRBD2
TGTGCCAGCAGCCAAGCCCTCGGGGAAGCGGGAGGGTCGGGGGAGACCCAGTACTTC
CASSQALGEAGGSGETQYF
>few|TRBJ2-7|TRBV27|-
TGTGCCAGCAGTTTACGAGAAGGCCTCGAGCAGTACTTC
CASSLREGLEQYF
>-|TRBJ1-1|TRBV7-9|-
TGTGCCAGCAGCTTAGTCGCTCCGGGGGGGCTCGGTGAAGCTTTCTTT
CASSLVAPGGLGEAFF
>few|TRBJ1-5|TRBV2|-
TGTGCCAGCAGTGGAGACAGTAGCAATCAGCCCCAGCATTTT
CASSGDSSNQPQHF
>-|TRBJ1-5|TRBV2|TRBD1
TGTGCCAGCAGTGGTGACAGGGGGCTTCAGCCCCAGCATTTT
CASSGDRGLQPQHF
>-|TRBJ2-7|TRBV27|TRBD1
TGTGCCAGCAGTTCGTATTTGGTAGGGACAGGAACCTACGAGCAGTACTTC
CASSSYLVGTGTYEQYF
>-|TRBJ2-1|TRBV19|TRBD1
TGTGCCAGTAGTCCCCGGGACAGGGTCCTCCACCCTGAGCAGTTCTTC
CASSPRDRVLHPEQFF
>-|TRBJ1-2|TRBV18|-
TGTGCCAGCTCACCAGGGGACGGCTACACCTTC
CASSPGDGYTF
>-|TRBJ1-2|TRBV6-1|-
TGTGCCAGCCACATTGGGGGGGCGCAGGTCTATGGCTACACCTTC
CASHIGGAQVYGYTF
>-|TRBJ2-1|TRBV28|-
TGTGCCAGCAGTTTTTGGGGGAGAGGCCCCTACAATGAGCAGTTCTTC
CASSFWGRGPYNEQFF
>-|TRBJ2-7|TRBV5-4|-
TGTGCCAGCAGCTTCCTAGGGGAGTCCTACGAGCAGTACTTC
CASSFLGESYEQYF
>-|TRBJ2-1|TRBV7-2|-
TGTGCCAGCAGCCCAGGGTACCATGAGCAGTTCTTC
CASSPGYHEQFF
>-|TRBJ1-3|TRBV5-1|TRBD1
TGCGCCAGCAGCTTATCCGGGACAGGGAGCTCTGGAAACACCATATATTTT
CASSLSGTGSSGNTIYF
>few|TRBJ2-4|TRBV11-2|TRBD1
TGTGCCAGCAGCGAAGGGACAGGGAGAAACATTCAGTACTTC
CASSEGTGRNIQYF
>-|TRBJ1-2|TRBV4-1|-
TGCGCCAGCAGCCAAGCGGGGAGTTACTATGGCTACACCTTC
CASSQAGSYYGYTF
>-|TRBJ2-3|TRBV19|-
TGTGCCAGTAGTATGGCCGGGGGTACAGATACGCAGTATTTT
CASSMAGGTDTQYF
>-|TRBJ2-2|TRBV27|-
TGTGCCAGCAGTTTCTATTTCAGCGAGAACACCGGGGAGCTGTTTTTT
CASSFYFSENTGELFF
>-|TRBJ1-2|TRBV9|TRBD1
TGTGCCAGCAGTGCATTCCCCGGGACAGGGGTTGGCTACACCTTC
CASSAFPGTGVGYTF
>few|TRBJ2-4|TRBV7-9|-
TGTGCCAGCAGCTTAGCGAGGGGAGCAATAGCCAAAAACATTCAGTACTTC
CASSLARGAIAKNIQYF
>-|TRBJ2-7|TRBV5-1|TRBD2
TGCGCCAGCAGGGGGACTAGCGGGGTAGCCTACGAGCAGTACTTC
CASRGTSGVAYEQYF
>-|TRBJ1-6|TRBV11-2|-
TGTGCCAGCAGCTTTCAAGGGCAGAACCATTCACCCCTCCACTTT
CASSFQGQNHSPLHF
>-|TRBJ2-6|TRBV15|-
TGTGCCACCCGGGGCTTCTCGGGGGCCAACGTCCTGACTTTC
CATRGFSGANVLTF
>-|TRBJ2-1|TRBV4-2|-
TGTGCCAGCAGCCAAGAAAGTGCGGACCCCTACAATGAGCAGTTCTTC
CASSQESADPYNEQFF
>medium-sized|TRBJ2-1|TRBV11-2|TRBD2
TGTGCCAGCAGCCCGGGGACTAGCGGCCTTTTCTACAATGAGCAGTTCTTC
CASSPGTSGLFYNEQFF
>-|TRBJ1-3|TRBV7-2|-
TGTGCCAGCAGCTTAACTGGAAACACCATATATTTT
CASSLTGNTIYF
>-|TRBJ1-2|TRBV28|-
TGTGCCAGCAGGCACAGGGAACACTATGGCTACACCTTC
CASRHREHYGYTF
>-|TRBJ2-1|TRBV2|TRBD2
TGTGCCAGCAGTCCCCTTCGCGGGAGCTACAATGAGCAGTTCTTC
CASSPLRGSYNEQFF
>-|TRBJ1-5|TRBV7-2|-
TGTGCCAGCAGCTTAGCTTACAATCAGCCCCAGCATTTT
CASSLAYNQPQHF
>few|TRBJ2-3|TRBV27|TRBD2
TGTGCCAGCAGTCCGGGGGGAGATACGCAGTATTTT
CASSPGGDTQYF